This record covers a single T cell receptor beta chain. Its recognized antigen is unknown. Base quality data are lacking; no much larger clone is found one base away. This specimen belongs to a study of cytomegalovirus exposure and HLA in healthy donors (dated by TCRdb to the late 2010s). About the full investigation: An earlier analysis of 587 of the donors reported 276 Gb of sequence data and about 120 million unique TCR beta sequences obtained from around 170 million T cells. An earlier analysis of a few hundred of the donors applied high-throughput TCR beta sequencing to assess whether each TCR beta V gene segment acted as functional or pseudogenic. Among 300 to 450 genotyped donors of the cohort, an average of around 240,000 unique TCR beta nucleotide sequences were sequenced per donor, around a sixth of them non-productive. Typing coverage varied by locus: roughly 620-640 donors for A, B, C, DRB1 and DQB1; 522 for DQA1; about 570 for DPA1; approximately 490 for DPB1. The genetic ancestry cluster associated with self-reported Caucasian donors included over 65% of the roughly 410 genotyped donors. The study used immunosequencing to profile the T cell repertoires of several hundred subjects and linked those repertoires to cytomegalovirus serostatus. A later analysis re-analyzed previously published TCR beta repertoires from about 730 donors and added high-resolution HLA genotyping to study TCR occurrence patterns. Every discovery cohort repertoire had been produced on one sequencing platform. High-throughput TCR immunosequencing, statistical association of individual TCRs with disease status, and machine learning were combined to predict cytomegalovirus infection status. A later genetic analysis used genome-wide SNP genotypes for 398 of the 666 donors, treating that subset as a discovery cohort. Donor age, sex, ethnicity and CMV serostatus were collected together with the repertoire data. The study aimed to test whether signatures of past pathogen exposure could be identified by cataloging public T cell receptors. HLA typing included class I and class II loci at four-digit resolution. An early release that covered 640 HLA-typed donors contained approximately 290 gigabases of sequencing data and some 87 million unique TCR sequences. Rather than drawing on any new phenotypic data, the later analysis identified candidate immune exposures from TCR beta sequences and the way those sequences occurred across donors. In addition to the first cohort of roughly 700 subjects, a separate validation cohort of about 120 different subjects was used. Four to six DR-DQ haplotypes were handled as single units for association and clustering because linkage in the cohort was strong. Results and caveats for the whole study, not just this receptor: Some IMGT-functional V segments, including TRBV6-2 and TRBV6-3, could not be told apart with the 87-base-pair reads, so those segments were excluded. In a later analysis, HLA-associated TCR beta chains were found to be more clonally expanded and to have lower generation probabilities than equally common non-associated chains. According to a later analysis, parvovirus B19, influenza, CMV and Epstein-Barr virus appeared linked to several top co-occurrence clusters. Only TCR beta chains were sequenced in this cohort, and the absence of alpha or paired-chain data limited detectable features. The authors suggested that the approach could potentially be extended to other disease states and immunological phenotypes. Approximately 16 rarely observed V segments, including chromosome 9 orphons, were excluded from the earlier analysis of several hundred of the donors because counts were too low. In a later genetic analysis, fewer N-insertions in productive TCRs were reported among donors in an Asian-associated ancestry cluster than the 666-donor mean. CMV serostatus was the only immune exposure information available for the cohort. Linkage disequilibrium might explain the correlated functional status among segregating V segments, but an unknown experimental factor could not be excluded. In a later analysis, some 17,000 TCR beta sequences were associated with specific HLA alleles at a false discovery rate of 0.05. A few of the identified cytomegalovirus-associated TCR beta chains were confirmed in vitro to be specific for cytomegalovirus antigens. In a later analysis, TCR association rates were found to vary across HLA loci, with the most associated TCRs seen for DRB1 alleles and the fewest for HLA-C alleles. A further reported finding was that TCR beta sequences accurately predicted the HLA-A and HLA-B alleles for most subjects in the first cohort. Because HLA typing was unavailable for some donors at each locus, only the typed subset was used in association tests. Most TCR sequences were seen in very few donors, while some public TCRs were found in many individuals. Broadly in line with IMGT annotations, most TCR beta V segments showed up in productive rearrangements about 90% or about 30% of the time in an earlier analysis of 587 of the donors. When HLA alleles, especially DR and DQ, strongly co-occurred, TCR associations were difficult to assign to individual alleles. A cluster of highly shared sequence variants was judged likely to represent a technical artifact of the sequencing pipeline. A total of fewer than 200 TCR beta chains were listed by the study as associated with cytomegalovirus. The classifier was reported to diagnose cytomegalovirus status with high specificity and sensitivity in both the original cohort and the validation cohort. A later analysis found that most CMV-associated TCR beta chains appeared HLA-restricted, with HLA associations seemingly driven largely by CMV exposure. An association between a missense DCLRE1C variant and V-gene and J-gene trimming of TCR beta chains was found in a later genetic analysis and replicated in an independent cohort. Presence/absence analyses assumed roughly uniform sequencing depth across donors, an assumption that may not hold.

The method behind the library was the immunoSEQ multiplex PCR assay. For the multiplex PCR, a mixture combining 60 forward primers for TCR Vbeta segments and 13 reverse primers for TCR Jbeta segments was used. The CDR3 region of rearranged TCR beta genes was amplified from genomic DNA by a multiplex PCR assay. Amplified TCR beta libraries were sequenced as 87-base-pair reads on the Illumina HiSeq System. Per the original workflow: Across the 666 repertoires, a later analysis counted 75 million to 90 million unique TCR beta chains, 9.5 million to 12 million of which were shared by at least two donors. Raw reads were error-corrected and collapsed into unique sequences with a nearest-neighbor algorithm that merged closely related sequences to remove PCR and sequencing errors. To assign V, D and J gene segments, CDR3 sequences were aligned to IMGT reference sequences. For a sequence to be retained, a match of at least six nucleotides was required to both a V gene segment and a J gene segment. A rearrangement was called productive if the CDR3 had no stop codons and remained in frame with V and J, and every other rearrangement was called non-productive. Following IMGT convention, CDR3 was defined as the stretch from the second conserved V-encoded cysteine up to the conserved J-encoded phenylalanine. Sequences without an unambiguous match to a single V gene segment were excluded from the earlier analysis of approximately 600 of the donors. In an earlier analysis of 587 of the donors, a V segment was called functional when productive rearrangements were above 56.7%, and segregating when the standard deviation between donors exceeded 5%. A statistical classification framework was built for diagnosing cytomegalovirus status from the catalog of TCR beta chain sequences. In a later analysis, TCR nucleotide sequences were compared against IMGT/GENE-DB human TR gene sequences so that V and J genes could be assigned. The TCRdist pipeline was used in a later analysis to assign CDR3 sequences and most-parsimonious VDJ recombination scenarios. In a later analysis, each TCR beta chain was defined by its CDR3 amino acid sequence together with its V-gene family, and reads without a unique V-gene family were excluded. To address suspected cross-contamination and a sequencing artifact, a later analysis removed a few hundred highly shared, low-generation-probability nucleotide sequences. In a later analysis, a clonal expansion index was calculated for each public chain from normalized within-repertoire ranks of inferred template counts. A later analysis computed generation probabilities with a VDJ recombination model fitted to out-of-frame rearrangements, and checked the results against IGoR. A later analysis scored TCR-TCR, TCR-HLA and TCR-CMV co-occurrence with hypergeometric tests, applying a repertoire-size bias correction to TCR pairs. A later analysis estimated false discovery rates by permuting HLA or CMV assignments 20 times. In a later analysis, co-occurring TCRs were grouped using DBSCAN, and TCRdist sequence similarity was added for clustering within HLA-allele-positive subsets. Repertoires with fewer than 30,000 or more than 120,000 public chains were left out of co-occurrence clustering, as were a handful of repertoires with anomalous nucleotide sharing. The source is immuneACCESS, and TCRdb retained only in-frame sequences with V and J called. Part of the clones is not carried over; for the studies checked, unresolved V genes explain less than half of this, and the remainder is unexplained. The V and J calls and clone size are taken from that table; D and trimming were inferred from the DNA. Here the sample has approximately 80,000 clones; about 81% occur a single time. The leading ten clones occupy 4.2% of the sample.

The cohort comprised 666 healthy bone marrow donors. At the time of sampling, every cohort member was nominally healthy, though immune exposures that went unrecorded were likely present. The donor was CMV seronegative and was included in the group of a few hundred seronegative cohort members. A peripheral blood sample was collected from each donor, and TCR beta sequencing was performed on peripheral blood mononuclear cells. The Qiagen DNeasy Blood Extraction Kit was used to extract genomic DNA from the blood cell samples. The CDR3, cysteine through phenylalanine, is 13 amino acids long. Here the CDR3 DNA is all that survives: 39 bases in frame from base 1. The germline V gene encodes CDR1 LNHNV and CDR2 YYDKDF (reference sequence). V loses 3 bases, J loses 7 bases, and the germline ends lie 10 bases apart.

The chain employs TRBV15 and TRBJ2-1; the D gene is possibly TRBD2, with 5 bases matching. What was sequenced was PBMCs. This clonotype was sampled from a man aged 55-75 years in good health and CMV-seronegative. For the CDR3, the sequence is CATSRARRNEQFF. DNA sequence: TGTGCCACCAGCAGGGCCAGGAGGAATGAGCAGTTCTTC.